Sequencing of this T cell receptor (beta chain) was carried out in a study of T cells in tumors after PD-1 blockade. This clone was recorded once. TCRdb's table, derived via immunoSEQ multiplex PCR, lists solely in-frame clones and lacks some. The data show some 48,000 clones, more than 70% seen once. This TCR was recovered from a human donor with basal cell carcinoma. The sample consisted of PBMCs, taken before anti-PD-1 treatment.

Written as DNA, the CDR3 is TGCGCCACGGAGACTAGCGATCGACGCGAGCAGTACTTC. It encodes CATETSDRREQYF. This chain uses TRBV10-2 with TRBJ2-7; 8 nucleotides agree with TRBD2. With V trimmed by 10 bases and J by 6 bases, 11 bases remained unmatched. Germline CDR1 WSHSY, CDR2 SAAADI. The CDR3 sequence is 13 residues long.